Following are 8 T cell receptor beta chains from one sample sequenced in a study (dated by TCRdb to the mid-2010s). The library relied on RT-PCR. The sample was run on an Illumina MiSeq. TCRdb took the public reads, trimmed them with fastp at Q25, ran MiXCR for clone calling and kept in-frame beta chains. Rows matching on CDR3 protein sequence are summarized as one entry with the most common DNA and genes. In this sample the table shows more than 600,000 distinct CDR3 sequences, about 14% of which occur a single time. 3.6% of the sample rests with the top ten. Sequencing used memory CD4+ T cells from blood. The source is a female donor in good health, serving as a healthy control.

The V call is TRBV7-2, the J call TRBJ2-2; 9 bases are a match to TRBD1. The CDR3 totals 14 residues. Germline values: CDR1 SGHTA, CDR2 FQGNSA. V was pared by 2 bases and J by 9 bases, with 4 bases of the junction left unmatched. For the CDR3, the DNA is TGTGCCAGCAGCTTAAGGGACAGGGACCGGGAGCTGTTTTTT. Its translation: CASSLRDRDRELFF.

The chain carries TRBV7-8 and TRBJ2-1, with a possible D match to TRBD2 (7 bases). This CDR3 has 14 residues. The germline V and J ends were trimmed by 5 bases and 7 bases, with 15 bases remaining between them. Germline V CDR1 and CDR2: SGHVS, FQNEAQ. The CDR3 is CASSTGRGANEQFF. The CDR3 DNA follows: TGTGCCAGCAGCACGGGACGGGGGGCAAATGAGCAGTTCTTC.

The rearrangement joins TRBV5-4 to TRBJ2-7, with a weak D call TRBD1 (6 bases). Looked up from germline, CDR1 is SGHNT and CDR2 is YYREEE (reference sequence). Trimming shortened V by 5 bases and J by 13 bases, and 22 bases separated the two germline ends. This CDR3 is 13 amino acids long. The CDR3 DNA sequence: TGTGCCAGCAGTTATCCACATCAGGGGACAACATACTTC. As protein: CASSYPHQGTTYF.

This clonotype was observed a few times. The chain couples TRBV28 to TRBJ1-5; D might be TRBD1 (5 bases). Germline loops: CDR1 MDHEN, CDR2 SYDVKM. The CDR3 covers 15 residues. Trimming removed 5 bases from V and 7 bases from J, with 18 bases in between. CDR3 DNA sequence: TGTGCCAGCAGTCGACAGTTGGCGCTCGACCAGCCCCAGCATTTT. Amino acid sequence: CASSRQLALDQPQHF.

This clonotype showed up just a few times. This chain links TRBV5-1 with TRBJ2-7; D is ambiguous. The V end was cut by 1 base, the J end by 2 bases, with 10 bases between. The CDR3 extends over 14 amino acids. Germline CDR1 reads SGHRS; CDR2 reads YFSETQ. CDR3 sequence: CASSLSLNTYEQYF. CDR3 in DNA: TGCGCCAGCAGCTTGAGTCTGAACACCTACGAGCAGTACTTC.

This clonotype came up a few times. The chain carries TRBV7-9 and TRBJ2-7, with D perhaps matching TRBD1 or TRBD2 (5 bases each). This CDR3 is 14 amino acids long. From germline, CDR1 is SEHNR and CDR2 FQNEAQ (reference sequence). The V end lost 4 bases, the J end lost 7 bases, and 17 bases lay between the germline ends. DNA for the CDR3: TGTGCCAGCAGCTCACCGGGACCCCCCAGGGAGCAGTACTTC. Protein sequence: CASSSPGPPREQYF.

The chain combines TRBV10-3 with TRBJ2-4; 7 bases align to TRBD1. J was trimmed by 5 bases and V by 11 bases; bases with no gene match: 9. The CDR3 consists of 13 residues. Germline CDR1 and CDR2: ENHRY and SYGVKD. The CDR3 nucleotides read TGTGCCGTTCAACCCGGGACAGAAAACATTCAGTACTTC. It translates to CAVQPGTENIQYF.

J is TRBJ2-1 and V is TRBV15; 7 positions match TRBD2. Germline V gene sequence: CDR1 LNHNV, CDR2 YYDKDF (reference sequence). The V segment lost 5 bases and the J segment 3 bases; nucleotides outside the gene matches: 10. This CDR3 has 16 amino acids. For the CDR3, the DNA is TGTGCCACCAGCCGAGGAACTAGCGTTAACTACAATGAGCAGTTCTTC. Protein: CATSRGTSVNYNEQFF.